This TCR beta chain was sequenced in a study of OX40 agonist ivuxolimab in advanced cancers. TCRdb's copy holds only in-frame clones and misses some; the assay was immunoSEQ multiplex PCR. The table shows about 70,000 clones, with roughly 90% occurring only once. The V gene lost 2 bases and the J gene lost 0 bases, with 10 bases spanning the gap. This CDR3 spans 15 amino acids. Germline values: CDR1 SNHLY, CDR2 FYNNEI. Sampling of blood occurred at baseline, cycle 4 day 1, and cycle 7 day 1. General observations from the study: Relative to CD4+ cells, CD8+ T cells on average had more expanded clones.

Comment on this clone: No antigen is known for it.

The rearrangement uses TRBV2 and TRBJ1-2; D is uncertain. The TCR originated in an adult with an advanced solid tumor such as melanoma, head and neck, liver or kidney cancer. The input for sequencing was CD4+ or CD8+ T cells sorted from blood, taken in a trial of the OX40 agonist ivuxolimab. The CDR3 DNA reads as TGTGCCAGCAGTGAAAAAGGCAGCTCTAACTATGGCTACACCTTC. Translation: CASSEKGSSNYGYTF. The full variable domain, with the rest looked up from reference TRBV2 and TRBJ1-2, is EPEVTQTPSHQVTQMGQEVILRCVPISNHLYFYWYRQILGQKVEFLVSFYNNEISEKSEIFDDQFSVERPDGSNFTLKIRSTKLEDSAMYFCASSEKGSSNYGYTFGSGTRLTVV.